These 32 T cell receptor beta chains were all obtained from the same sample, sequenced in a study of blood T cell repertoires in COVID-19. The assay was immunoSEQ multiplex PCR, and TCRdb's table has in-frame clones only and misses some. Among about 310,000 clones, 90% were seen once, and the ten largest hold around 4.4%. Sample: PBMCs or T cells enriched from blood (not recorded which). These TCRs come from a young woman with acute COVID-19.

This clone has just a few counts. The chain carries TRBV13 and TRBJ2-5; 7 bases map to TRBD1. CDR3 size: 14 residues. The germline V gene has CDR1 PRHDT and CDR2 FYEKMQ (reference sequence). The junction had 8 bases not matched to a gene; V was cut back by 5 bases and J by 5 bases. CDR3 amino acids: CASSASTGLETQYF. CDR3 nucleotides: TGTGCCAGCAGCGCCTCGACAGGGCTGGAGACCCAGTACTTC. Filled out from reference TRBV13 and TRBJ2-5, the complete variable domain reads AAGVIQSPRHLIKEKRETATLKCYPIPRHDTVYWYQQGPGQDPQFLISFYEKMQSDKGSIPDRFSAQQFSDYHSELNMSSLELGDSALYFCASSASTGLETQYFGPGTRLLVL.

The V gene is TRBV28, the J gene TRBJ1-4; TRBD1 matches 9 bases. Germline V CDR1 and CDR2: MDHEN, SYDVKM. The length of the CDR3 is 15 residues. V shed 5 bases, J shed 5 bases, and the junction held 6 bases outside the gene matches. The DNA for the CDR3 is TGTGCCAGCAGTCTGTTCGACAGGGGGAATGAAAAACTGTTTTTT. Its protein product is CASSLFDRGNEKLFF.

This clone was observed at least ten times. V and J are TRBV19 and TRBJ1-5; 8 nucleotides line up with TRBD1. The CDR3 length is 14 residues. CDR1 LNHDA and CDR2 SQIVND come from the germline V gene (reference sequence). V shed 9 bases, J shed 5 bases, and the junction held 9 bases outside the gene matches. The DNA of the CDR3 is TGTGCCAGCACGACAGGGGAATTTCATCAGCCCCAGCATTTT. Residues: CASTTGEFHQPQHF.

The chain joins TRBV10-3 to TRBJ1-1; 8 nucleotides align to TRBD1. CDR1 and CDR2 from the germline V gene are ENHRY and SYGVKD. The junction had 8 bases not matched to a gene; V was cut back by 10 bases and J by 4 bases. The CDR3 totals 13 residues. CDR3 sequence: CATETGVGTEAFF. The CDR3 DNA follows: TGTGCCACCGAGACAGGGGTGGGCACTGAAGCTTTCTTT.

The rearrangement uses TRBV24-1 and TRBJ1-5; TRBD1 aligns across 12 bases. Germline CDR1 KGHDR, CDR2 SFDVKD. This CDR3 has 14 amino acids. The V gene end was trimmed by 10 bases and the J gene end by 6 bases; junction bases not matched to a gene: 6. The CDR3, as DNA: TGTGCCACGGGGGGACAGGGGGCTTCTCAGCCCCAGCATTTT. Translation: CATGGQGASQPQHF.

V gene TRBV19 combines with J gene TRBJ2-5; D is perhaps TRBD2 (6 bases). Germline V CDR1 and CDR2: LNHDA, SQIVND (reference sequence). Deletions cut 5 bases from V and 4 bases from J, with 20 bases between. This CDR3 region has 16 residues. The CDR3 sequence: CASSPPIGTLGETQYF. CDR3 DNA sequence: TGTGCCAGTAGTCCCCCCATCGGGACTCTCGGAGAGACCCAGTACTTC.

In its sample, this clone was seen a few times. V and J are TRBV24-1 and TRBJ1-1; no clear D. Germline CDR1 is KGHDR and CDR2 is SFDVKD. Trimming took 7 bases from V and 0 from J, leaving 8 bases between them. The CDR3 totals 13 residues. The CDR3 spells CATRRGLNTEAFF. The CDR3 region has the DNA TGTGCCACCAGGAGAGGTCTGAACACTGAAGCTTTCTTT.

The rearrangement uses TRBV27 and TRBJ1-1, with unresolved D. CDR1 and CDR2 (germline): MNHEY, SMNVEV (reference sequence). The V gene lost 0 bases and the J gene lost 7 bases, with 12 bases spanning the gap. CDR3 size: 14 residues. CDR3 region: CASSLSRGRGEAFF. CDR3 DNA: TGTGCCAGCAGTTTATCGAGAGGGCGGGGTGAAGCTTTCTTT.

The J gene is TRBJ2-1, the V gene TRBV24-1; D is ambiguous. V gave up 5 bases and J gave up 5 bases, with 9 bases separating them. The length of the CDR3 is 13 residues. CDR1 and CDR2 from the germline V gene are KGHDR and SFDVKD. The CDR3 is CATSVRTDNEQFF. The CDR3, as DNA: TGTGCCACCAGTGTTCGTACTGACAATGAGCAGTTCTTC.

J is TRBJ1-2 and V is TRBV5-1, with unresolved D. CDR1 and CDR2 (germline): SGHRS, YFSETQ. V was shortened by 0 bases and J by 6 bases, with 15 bases between the two germline ends. The CDR3 is 15 residues long. The CDR3, as DNA: TGCGCCAGCAGCTTGGTATCAGCGGTCACAAATGGCTACACCTTC. Amino acid sequence: CASSLVSAVTNGYTF.

V gene TRBV5-1 combines with J gene TRBJ1-6; D call uncertain. Trimming removed 1 base at V and 8 bases at J, with 7 bases between. The V gene's germline CDR1 is SGHRS and CDR2 YFSETQ. CDR3 length: 13 residues. The CDR3, as DNA: TGCGCCAGCAGCTTGCGAGGAGATTCACCCCTCCACTTT. Encoded protein: CASSLRGDSPLHF.

The gene calls are TRBV28 and TRBJ1-6; D is unclear. Germline CDR1 reads MDHEN; CDR2 reads SYDVKM. The germline V and J ends were trimmed by 5 bases and 5 bases, with 13 bases remaining between them. The CDR3 is 15 amino acids. CDR3 sequence: CASSPSGKDNSPLHF. As DNA, the CDR3 is TGTGCCAGCAGTCCATCAGGCAAGGATAATTCACCCCTCCACTTT.

This chain uses TRBV11-3 with TRBJ2-3, with D maybe TRBD2 (5 bases). The germline V gene encodes CDR1 SGHNT and CDR2 YENEEA. V was cut by 3 bases and J by 0 bases, with 7 bases left in between. The length of the CDR3 is 14 residues. CDR3 in DNA: TGTGCCAGCAGCTTCGGGGTTAGCACAGATACGCAGTATTTT. Its protein product is CASSFGVSTDTQYF. Complete variable domain (other parts from reference TRBV11-3 and TRBJ2-3): EAGVVQSPRYKIIEKKQPVAFWCNPISGHNTLYWYLQNLGQGPELLIRYENEEAVDDSQLPKDRFSAERLKGVDSTLKIQPAELGDSAVYLCASSFGVSTDTQYFGPGTRLTVL.

The chain has TRBV3-1 (or the pseudogene TRBV3-2) and TRBJ2-7; maybe TRBD1 (6 bases). Per the germline V gene, CDR1 is LGHDT and CDR2 is YNNKEL (reference sequence). This CDR3 region has 16 residues. V shed 3 bases and J shed 5 bases, with 20 bases lying between them. The CDR3 nucleotides are TGTGCCAGCAGCCACGGTCATACAGGGCCTTCGAACGAGCAGTACTTC. This sequence encodes CASSHGHTGPSNEQYF.

V gene TRBV15 combines with J gene TRBJ2-2; D may be TRBD1 (5 bases). The CDR3 is made up of 16 amino acids. Germline V gives CDR1 LNHNV, CDR2 YYDKDF (reference sequence). Trimming removed 0 bases at V and 1 base at J, with 9 bases between. The CDR3 protein is CATSREAGMNTGELFF. Here the CDR3 DNA reads TGTGCCACCAGCAGAGAGGCAGGGATGAACACCGGGGAGCTGTTTTTT.

The rearrangement links TRBV7-3 to TRBJ1-2; no definite D call. V gave up 2 bases and J gave up 0 bases, with 4 bases separating them. Looked up from germline, CDR1 is SGHTA and CDR2 is FQGTGA. The CDR3 totals 13 residues. CDR3 in DNA: TGTGCCAGCAGCTTATCAGCTAACTATGGCTACACCTTC. It yields the protein CASSLSANYGYTF.

The chain employs TRBV7-9 and TRBJ2-1, with D perhaps TRBD1 (7 bases). This CDR3 region has 18 residues. Germline V gene data show CDR1 as SEHNR and CDR2 as FQNEAQ (reference sequence). Trimming left V 1 base short and J 0 bases short, with 16 bases between. DNA for the CDR3: TGTGCCAGCAGCTTAGTAGGGGGGACAGCAAGCTCCTACAATGAGCAGTTCTTC. It is translated as CASSLVGGTASSYNEQFF.

This clone came up once. This chain joins TRBV7-3 and TRBJ2-6; a weak D match, TRBD1 (6 bases). V was shortened by 5 bases and J by 0 bases, with 14 bases between the two germline ends. Per the germline V gene, CDR1 is SGHTA and CDR2 is FQGTGA. This CDR3 comprises 17 residues. The CDR3 region is CASSLQGSISGANVLTF. For the CDR3, the DNA is TGTGCCAGCAGCCTACAGGGAAGTATCTCTGGGGCCAACGTCCTGACTTTC. The full variable domain, completed using reference TRBV7-3 and TRBJ2-6, is GAGVSQTPSNKVTEKGKYVELRCDPISGHTALYWYRQSLGQGPEFLIYFQGTGAADDSGLPNDRFFAVRPEGSVSTLKIQRTERGDSAVYLCASSLQGSISGANVLTFGAGSRLTVL.

The chain couples TRBV15 to TRBJ1-1; no reliable D call. Germline CDR1 reads LNHNV; CDR2 reads YYDKDF (reference sequence). V was shortened by 2 bases and J by 7 bases, with 5 bases between the two germline ends. The CDR3 covers 11 residues. The CDR3 DNA reads as TGTGCCACCAGCAGACAGTTTGAAGCTTTCTTT. Translation gives CATSRQFEAFF.

The chain recombines TRBV4-2 with TRBJ1-1; no reliable D call. Trimming removed 1 base from V and 0 bases from J, with 15 bases in between. CDR1 is LGHNA and CDR2 is YNFKEQ in the germline V gene. The CDR3 length is 17 residues. The CDR3 sequence: CASSQVYVADLNTEAFF. The CDR3 bases are TGTGCCAGCAGCCAAGTTTACGTCGCAGACTTGAACACTGAAGCTTTCTTT.

The rearrangement uses TRBV5-1 and TRBJ2-1; TRBD2 matches at 14 bases. In germline, CDR1 is SGHRS, CDR2 YFSETQ. Trimming removed 4 bases from V and 8 bases from J; junction bases left unmatched: 8. The CDR3 sequence is 16 residues long. In DNA, the CDR3 is TGCGCCAGCAGCCAAGGGACTAGCGGGAGTCTGGATGAGCAGTTCTTC. Translating gives CASSQGTSGSLDEQFF.

Here the CDR3 reads CASSVATVGVQETQYF. CDR3 coding DNA: TGTGCCAGCAGCGTAGCTACAGTGGGAGTGCAGGAGACCCAGTACTTC. This rearrangement joins TRBV9 to TRBJ2-5; a possible D gene is TRBD2 (5 bases). Deletions cut 0 bases from V and 5 bases from J, with 17 bases between. Germline V CDR1 and CDR2: SGDLS, YYNGEE. CDR3 size: 16 residues.

The chain links TRBV7-9 to TRBJ2-6, with 8 bases fitting TRBD1. This CDR3 is 15 amino acids long. The germline V gene has CDR1 SEHNR and CDR2 FQNEAQ (reference sequence). J gave up 0 bases and V 10 bases, and 5 bases lay outside the gene matches. Here the CDR3 reads CAIQGESSGANVLTF. CDR3 bases: TGTGCCATACAGGGGGAGAGCTCTGGGGCCAACGTCCTGACTTTC. The entire variable domain, with the rest obtained from reference TRBV7-9 and TRBJ2-6, is as follows: DTGVSQNPRHKITKRGQNVTFRCDPISEHNRLYWYRQTLGQGPEFLTYFQNEAQLEKSRLLSDRFSAERPKGSFSTLEIQRTEQGDSAMYLCAIQGESSGANVLTFGAGSRLTVL.

This chain connects TRBV2 to TRBJ1-5, with D maybe TRBD1 (6 bases). Per the germline V gene, CDR1 is SNHLY and CDR2 is FYNNEI. Trimming pared 4 bases from V and 1 base from J, leaving 8 bases between. The CDR3 extends over 14 amino acids. CDR3: CASSAGDSNQPQHF. The CDR3 nucleotides read TGTGCCAGCAGTGCAGGGGACAGCAATCAGCCCCAGCATTTT.

The chain combines TRBV9 with TRBJ1-2, with a tentative D call TRBD1 (5 bases). CDR3 length: 15 residues. Trimming left V 0 bases short and J 7 bases short, with 16 bases between. Germline V gene lookup returns CDR1 SGDLS and CDR2 YYNGEE. The CDR3 region is CASSVATGSPSGYTF. CDR3 DNA: TGTGCCAGCAGCGTAGCTACAGGCTCCCCATCTGGCTACACCTTC. Drawing the rest from reference TRBV9 and TRBJ1-2, the complete variable domain is DSGVTQTPKHLITATGQRVTLRCSPRSGDLSVYWYQQSLDQGLQFLIQYYNGEERAKGNILERFSAQQFPDLHSELNLSSLELGDSALYFCASSVATGSPSGYTFGSGTRLTVV.

A few counts support this clone. The chain employs TRBV6-5 and TRBJ1-2; D gene uncertain. V dropped 2 bases and J dropped 2 bases, with 12 bases sitting between them. Germline V gives CDR1 MNHEY, CDR2 SVGAGI. The CDR3 is 15 residues long. CDR3 protein: CASSYTTSGNYGYTF. The CDR3 DNA sequence: TGTGCCAGCAGTTACACTACTTCGGGGAACTATGGCTACACCTTC.

The CDR3 loop is CASSPSGSADTQYF. Here the CDR3 DNA reads TGTGCCAGCAGCCCTAGCGGGAGTGCAGATACGCAGTATTTT. V usage is TRBV7-3 and J usage is TRBJ2-3, with 10 bases lining up with TRBD2. V trimming: 5 bases; J trimming: 4 bases; junction bases outside the gene matches: 3. Germline loops: CDR1 SGHTA, CDR2 FQGTGA. The CDR3 loop spans 14 amino acids.

This clone was recorded only once. The chain combines TRBV5-1 with TRBJ2-3; tentative D call: TRBD1 (5 bases). This CDR3 comprises 15 residues. The V end lost 0 bases, the J end lost 1 base, and 9 bases lay between the germline ends. Germline V CDR1 and CDR2: SGHRS, YFSETQ. DNA for the CDR3: TGCGCCAGCAGCTTGGCGGACATCCGCACAGATACGCAGTATTTT. This translates into CASSLADIRTDTQYF.

V usage is TRBV2 and J usage is TRBJ2-5; TRBD1 might be the D (6 bases). The germline V gene encodes CDR1 SNHLY and CDR2 FYNNEI. V was cut by 0 bases and J by 2 bases, with 13 bases left in between. The CDR3 runs to 16 residues. DNA for the CDR3: TGTGCCAGCAGTGAAGCGTTGGGGGCTGGTCAAGAGACCCAGTACTTC. It codes for CASSEALGAGQETQYF.

The V gene is TRBV11-2, the J gene TRBJ1-5; no clear D gene. V shed 0 bases and J shed 5 bases, with 20 bases lying between them. The CDR3 loop spans 18 amino acids. Looked up from germline, CDR1 is SGHAT and CDR2 is FQNNGV. The CDR3 spells CASSLDLQAAPPYQPQHF. The DNA for the CDR3 is TGTGCCAGCAGCTTAGATTTGCAGGCCGCCCCACCTTATCAGCCCCAGCATTTT.

The V and J genes are TRBV4-2 and TRBJ2-1; TRBD2 might be the D (7 bases). CDR1 is LGHNA, CDR2 YNFKEQ, per germline. This CDR3 is built from 17 residues. Deletions cut 0 bases from V and 7 bases from J, with 19 bases between. In nucleotides, the CDR3 is TGTGCCAGCAGCCAAGAGTTCTTGGCGGGGAGGGGGAATGAGCAGTTCTTC. Translating it yields CASSQEFLAGRGNEQFF.

This chain uses TRBV7-9 with TRBJ1-3, with D possibly matching TRBD1 (5 bases). V was trimmed by 5 bases and J by 0 bases, leaving 8 bases between them. The CDR3 consists of 14 residues. Per germline, CDR1 SEHNR and CDR2 FQNEAQ (reference sequence). In nucleotides, the CDR3 is TGTGCCAGCAGCACAGGTCACTCTGGAAACACCATATATTTT. Amino acids: CASSTGHSGNTIYF.